This T cell receptor beta chain was sequenced in a study of T cell responses to AZD1222 COVID-19 vaccine. Sequenced by immunoSEQ multiplex PCR; TCRdb stores in-frame clones only, minus some. The sample shows 75,000 to 95,000 clones, approximately 81% of them seen only once. Analysis merged second doses at about 4 or about 12 weeks. Germline lookup yields CDR1 LGHDT and CDR2 YNNKEL (reference sequence). There are 14 residues in the CDR3. V lost 6 bases, J lost 0 bases, and 6 bases lay in between. Study-wide points: Spike was spanned by vaccine-associated CD4 TCRs, which were dominant at 160-218 and 743-854.

Of note for this clone: Antigen: not known.

The source is an adult who received the AZD1222 COVID-19 vaccine. This sample comprised peripheral blood, obtained 28 days after the second AZD1222 dose. V is TRBV3-1 (or the pseudogene TRBV3-2) and J is TRBJ1-6, with D uncertain. In DNA form, the CDR3 reads TGTGCCAGCAGTACAATCTCCTATAATTCACCCCTCCACTTT. Its translation: CASSTISYNSPLHF.